The 10 T cell receptor beta chains presented below share a single source sample, sequenced in a study of blood T cell repertoires in COVID-19. Libraries were prepared by immunoSEQ multiplex PCR; TCRdb keeps only in-frame clonotypes and omits some of them. The table lists 350,000 to 450,000 clones, about 86% of them singletons. Sequencing was performed on peripheral blood. These receptors were collected from a woman aged 55-75 years with COVID-19, enrolled during active disease.

This chain links TRBV18 with TRBJ2-3, with TRBD1 identical over 10 bases. The CDR3 runs to 16 residues. V was pared by 8 bases and J by 0 bases, with 8 bases of the junction left unmatched. Germline CDR1 KGHSH, CDR2 LQKENI. The CDR3 region is CASAYPGQGSTDTQYF. For the CDR3, the DNA is TGTGCCAGCGCTTATCCGGGACAGGGGAGCACAGATACGCAGTATTTT. The full variable domain, completed using reference TRBV18 and TRBJ2-3, is NAGVMQNPRHLVRRRGQEARLRCSPMKGHSHVYWYRQLPEEGLKFMVYLQKENIIDESGMPKERFSAEFPKEGPSILRIQQVVRGDSAAYFCASAYPGQGSTDTQYFGPGTRLTVL.

The chain carries TRBV29-1 and TRBJ2-1; 7 nucleotides agree with TRBD2. With V trimmed by 4 bases and J by 7 bases, 19 bases remained unmatched. CDR1 and CDR2 from the germline V gene are SQVTM and ANQGSEA. The CDR3 is made up of 17 amino acids. CDR3 sequence (DNA): TGCAGCGTTGCCCCATCGGGTGGGAGGGGTGGAGGGAATGAGCAGTTCTTC. Protein sequence: CSVAPSGGRGGGNEQFF.

J is TRBJ1-5 and V is TRBV7-2; maybe TRBD1 (6 bases). Germline V gives CDR1 SGHTA, CDR2 FQGNSA. The length of the CDR3 is 14 residues. The V and J ends lost 5 bases and 3 bases respectively, with 11 bases between them. Written as DNA, the CDR3 is TGTGCCAGCAGCATACAGGGTATCAATCAGCCCCAGCATTTT. Its translation is CASSIQGINQPQHF.

V gene TRBV11-3 combines with J gene TRBJ2-7; no clear D gene. Trimming shortened V by 2 bases and J by 2 bases, and 10 bases separated the two germline ends. The V gene's germline CDR1 is SGHNT and CDR2 YENEEA. The CDR3 spans 14 residues. The CDR3 region is CASSLLRDTYEQYF. In nucleotides, the CDR3 is TGTGCCAGCAGCTTACTACGAGATACCTACGAGCAGTACTTC.

The chain joins TRBV19 to TRBJ1-5; D uncertain. Looked up from germline, CDR1 is LNHDA and CDR2 is SQIVND (reference sequence). The CDR3 runs 14 residues. Trimming pared 6 bases from V and 3 bases from J, leaving 12 bases between. CDR3 DNA sequence: TGTGCCAGTAGCGGATCCGGGGTCAATCAGCCCCAGCATTTT. Its protein is CASSGSGVNQPQHF.

The chain uses TRBV11-1 and TRBJ1-2, with D possibly being TRBD1 (6 bases). There are 14 residues in the CDR3. The ends were cut back, 5 bases at V and 4 bases at J, with 14 bases in the middle. Germline V CDR1 and CDR2: SGHAT, FQDESV (reference sequence). The CDR3 region is CASSPRTVGYGYTF. Written as DNA, the CDR3 is TGTGCCAGCAGCCCGCGGACAGTAGGCTATGGCTACACCTTC.

The CDR3 DNA follows: TGTGCCAGCAGCCCTGGACAGGGCCTGCACTATGGCTACACCTTC. It specifies CASSPGQGLHYGYTF. The chain has TRBV27 and TRBJ1-2, with 8 bases fitting TRBD1. Trimming took 6 bases from V and 3 from J; bases not matched to a gene: 9. This CDR3 has 15 amino acids. Germline values: CDR1 MNHEY, CDR2 SMNVEV (reference sequence).

The chain carries TRBV6-1 and TRBJ2-5, with 14 bases lining up with TRBD2. Trimming cost V 3 bases and J 4 bases; bases outside gene matches: 10. The CDR3 length is 18 residues. Germline assignment: CDR1 MNHNS and CDR2 SASEGT. This chain's CDR3 is CASSERLAGGPVGETQYF. DNA for the CDR3: TGTGCCAGCAGTGAGAGACTAGCGGGGGGGCCGGTAGGAGAGACCCAGTACTTC.

This clone showed up just once. The chain couples TRBV19 to TRBJ1-1; unclear D gene. The germline V and J ends were trimmed by 5 bases and 6 bases, with 10 bases remaining between them. The CDR3 has 12 residues. Germline CDR1 LNHDA, CDR2 SQIVND (reference sequence). CDR3 in amino acids: CASSPRVAEAFF. CDR3 bases: TGTGCCAGTAGTCCCCGGGTCGCTGAAGCTTTCTTT.

The rearrangement joins TRBV5-1 to TRBJ2-7; the D is unclear. V lost 0 bases and J 3 bases, leaving 10 bases between the germline ends. The CDR3 is made up of 14 amino acids. Per the germline V gene, CDR1 is SGHRS and CDR2 is YFSETQ. CDR3 DNA: TGCGCCAGCAGCTTGGCCTCCGAGAACTACGAGCAGTACTTC. It translates to CASSLASENYEQYF.